The clone carrying this T cell receptor (beta chain) is a singleton in its sample. Profiling relied on immunoSEQ multiplex PCR, and the TCRdb table lists in-frame clones only, not all of them. Here the sample spans roughly 160,000 clones, 70% to 90% being singletons. CDR3 length: 15 residues. Germline V lookup: CDR1 ENHRY, CDR2 SYGVKD. V dropped 6 bases and J dropped 5; count of bases not matched to a gene: 12. This specimen belongs to a study of blood T cell repertoires in COVID-19. Sequencing used peripheral blood. This clonotype originated in a woman of 80 years or more with COVID-19, enrolled during active disease. This chain uses TRBV10-3 with TRBJ2-7, with TRBD1 matching over 8 bases. The CDR3 spells CAISRLGTGGHEQYF. In nucleotides, the CDR3 is TGTGCCATCAGCCGACTCGGGACAGGAGGGCACGAGCAGTACTTC.